This T cell receptor beta chain was captured in a study of cytomegalovirus exposure and HLA in healthy donors. The PCR employed 60 Vbeta primers together with 13 Jbeta primers. Profiled with immunoSEQ multiplex PCR; TCRdb holds only in-frame clones, not every one. The sample holds roughly 100,000 clones; under 85% are singletons and the top ten take 1.3%. The V and J ends lost 5 bases and 5 bases respectively, with 27 bases between them. Germline CDR1 and CDR2: MDHEN and SYDVKM. This CDR3 spans 19 amino acids. Study-wide results and limits: Confirmation in vitro established that three CMV-associated chains were specific for CMV antigens. Cytomegalovirus-associated status was assigned to fewer than 200 TCR beta chains. Rates of TCR association differed by HLA locus in a later analysis, with DRB1 highest and HLA-C lowest.

Concerning this clone: What it binds is not known.

The clonotype was recovered from a man aged 25 to 40 in good health and CMV-seronegative. The chain employs TRBV28 and TRBJ1-4, with D perhaps matching TRBD1 (5 bases). The specimen was PBMCs. CDR3 nucleotide sequence: TGTGCCAGCAGTCCTATTAACTCTCACAGACAGAGCGAAAATGAAAAACTGTTTTTT. Residues: CASSPINSHRQSENEKLFF.